This T cell receptor (beta chain) originates from a study of shared clonotypes between healthy human individuals. Only in-frame clones appear in the TCRdb table, and some are missing; sequencing was by immunoSEQ multiplex PCR. This sample has about 2.4 million clones, with more than 90% found just once. Deletions cut 5 bases from V and 5 bases from J, with 18 bases between. Germline CDR1 SGHTA, CDR2 FQGNSA. The CDR3 loop spans 15 amino acids. The sample comprised naive CD4+ T cells sorted from blood. Indicated subset: CD45RA+ positively selected. The source of this sequence is a man in his late teens or twenties in good health. The J gene is TRBJ1-1, the V gene TRBV7-2; D uncertain. CDR3 amino acids: CASSPATGLGTEAFF. CDR3 sequence (DNA): TGTGCCAGCAGCCCCGCGACGGGCCTAGGGACTGAAGCTTTCTTT.